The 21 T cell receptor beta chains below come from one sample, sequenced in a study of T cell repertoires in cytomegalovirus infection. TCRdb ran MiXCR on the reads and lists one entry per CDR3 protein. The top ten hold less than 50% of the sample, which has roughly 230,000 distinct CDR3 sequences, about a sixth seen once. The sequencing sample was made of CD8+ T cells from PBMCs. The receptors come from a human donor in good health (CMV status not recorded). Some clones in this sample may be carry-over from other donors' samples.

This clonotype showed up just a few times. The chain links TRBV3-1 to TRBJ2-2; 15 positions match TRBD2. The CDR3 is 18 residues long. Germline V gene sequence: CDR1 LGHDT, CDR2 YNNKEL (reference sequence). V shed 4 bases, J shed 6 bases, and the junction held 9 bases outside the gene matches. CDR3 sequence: CASSPGTSGGLRAGELFF. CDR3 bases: TGTGCCAGCAGCCCCGGGACTAGCGGGGGGCTGAGAGCCGGGGAGCTGTTTTTT.

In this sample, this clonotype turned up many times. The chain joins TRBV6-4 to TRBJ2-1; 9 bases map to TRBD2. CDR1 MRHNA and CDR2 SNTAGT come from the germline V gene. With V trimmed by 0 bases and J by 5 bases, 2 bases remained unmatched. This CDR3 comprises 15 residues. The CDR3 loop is CASSDSSGGNNEQFF. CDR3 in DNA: TGTGCCAGCAGTGACTCGAGCGGGGGGAACAATGAGCAGTTCTTC.

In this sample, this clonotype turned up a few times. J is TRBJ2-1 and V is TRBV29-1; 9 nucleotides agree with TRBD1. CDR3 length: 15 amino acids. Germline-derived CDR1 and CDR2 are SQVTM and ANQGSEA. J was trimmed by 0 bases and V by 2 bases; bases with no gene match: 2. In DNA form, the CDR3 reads TGCAGCGTTGAAAGACAGGGGGGCTCCTACAATGAGCAGTTCTTC. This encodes CSVERQGGSYNEQFF.

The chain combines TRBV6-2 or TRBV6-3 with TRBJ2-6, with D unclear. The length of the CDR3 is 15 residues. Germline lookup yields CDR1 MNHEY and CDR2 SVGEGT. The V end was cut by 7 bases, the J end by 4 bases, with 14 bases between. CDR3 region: CASNHRVAGANVLTF. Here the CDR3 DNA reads TGTGCCAGCAATCATAGGGTTGCCGGGGCCAACGTCCTGACTTTC.

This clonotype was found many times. The CDR3 DNA reads as TGTGCCAGCAGTTTCTCCGCCGGGACAGGGGGCCTCGACACTGAAGCTTTCTTT. The encoded protein is CASSFSAGTGGLDTEAFF. This chain uses TRBV12-3 or TRBV12-4 with TRBJ1-1, with 12 positions matching TRBD1. The CDR3 is 18 residues long. Trimming took 3 bases from V and 3 from J; bases not matched to a gene: 11.

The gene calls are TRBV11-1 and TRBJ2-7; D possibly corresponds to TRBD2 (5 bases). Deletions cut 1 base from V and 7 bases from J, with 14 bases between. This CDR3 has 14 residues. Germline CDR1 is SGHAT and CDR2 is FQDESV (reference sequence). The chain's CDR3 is CASSLGADPGEQYF. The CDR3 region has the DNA TGTGCCAGCAGCTTAGGCGCAGACCCGGGAGAGCAGTACTTC.

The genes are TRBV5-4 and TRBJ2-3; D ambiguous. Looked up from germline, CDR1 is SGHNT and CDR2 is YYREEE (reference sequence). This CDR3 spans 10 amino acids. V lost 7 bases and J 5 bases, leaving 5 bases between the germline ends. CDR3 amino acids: CASGVDTQYF. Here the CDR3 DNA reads TGTGCCAGCGGGGTAGATACGCAGTATTTT.

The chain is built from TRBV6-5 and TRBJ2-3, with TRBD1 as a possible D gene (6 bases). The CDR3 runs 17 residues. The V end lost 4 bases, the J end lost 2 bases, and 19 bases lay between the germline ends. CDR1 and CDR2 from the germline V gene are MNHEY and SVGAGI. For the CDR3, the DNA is TGTGCCAGCAGTTCCGACTTGACAGGCTTATCCACAGATACGCAGTATTTT. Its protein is CASSSDLTGLSTDTQYF.

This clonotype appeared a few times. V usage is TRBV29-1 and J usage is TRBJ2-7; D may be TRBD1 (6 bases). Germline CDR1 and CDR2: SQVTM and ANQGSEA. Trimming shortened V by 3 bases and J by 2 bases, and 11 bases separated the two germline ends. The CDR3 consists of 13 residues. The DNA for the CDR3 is TGCAGCGTTGATGATGACAGGACCTACGAGCAGTACTTC. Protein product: CSVDDDRTYEQYF.

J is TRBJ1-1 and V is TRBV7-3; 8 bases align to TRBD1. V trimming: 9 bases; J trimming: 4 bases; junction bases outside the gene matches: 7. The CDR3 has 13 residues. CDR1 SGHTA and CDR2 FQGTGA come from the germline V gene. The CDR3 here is CASTGTGPTEAFF. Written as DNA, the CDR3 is TGTGCCAGTACCGGGACAGGCCCCACTGAAGCTTTCTTT.

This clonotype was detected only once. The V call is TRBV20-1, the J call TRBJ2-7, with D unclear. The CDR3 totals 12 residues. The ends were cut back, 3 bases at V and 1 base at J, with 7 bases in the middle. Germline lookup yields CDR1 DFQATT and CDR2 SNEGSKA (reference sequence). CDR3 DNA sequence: TGCAGTGCTAGTTCGGTTTCCTACGAGCAGTACTTC. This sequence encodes CSASSVSYEQYF.

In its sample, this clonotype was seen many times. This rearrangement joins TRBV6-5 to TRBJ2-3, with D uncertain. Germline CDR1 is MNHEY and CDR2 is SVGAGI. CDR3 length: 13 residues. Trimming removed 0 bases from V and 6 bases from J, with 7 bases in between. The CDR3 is CASSYSVGDTQYF. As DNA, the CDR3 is TGTGCCAGCAGTTACTCGGTTGGGGATACGCAGTATTTT.

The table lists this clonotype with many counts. The CDR3 protein is CASSLTWGNTQYF. CDR3 coding DNA: TGTGCCAGCAGTTTAACCTGGGGGAATACGCAGTATTTT. The chain combines TRBV27 with TRBJ2-3; tentatively, D is TRBD1 or TRBD2 (5 bases each). This CDR3 spans 13 amino acids. Germline V gene data show CDR1 as MNHEY and CDR2 as SMNVEV (reference sequence). With 2 bases removed from V and 7 bases from J, the gap between germline ends came to 10 bases.

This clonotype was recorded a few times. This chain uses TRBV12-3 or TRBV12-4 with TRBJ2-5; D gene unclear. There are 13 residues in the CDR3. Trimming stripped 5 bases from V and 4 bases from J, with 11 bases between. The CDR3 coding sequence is TGTGCCAGCAGTCTCTCTCCTCCAGAGACCCAGTACTTC. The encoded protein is CASSLSPPETQYF.

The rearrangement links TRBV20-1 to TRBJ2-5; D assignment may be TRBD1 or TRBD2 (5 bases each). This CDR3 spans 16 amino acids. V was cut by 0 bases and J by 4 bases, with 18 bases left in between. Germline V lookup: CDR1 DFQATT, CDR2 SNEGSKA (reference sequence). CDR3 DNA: TGCAGTGCTAGAGATCGGGGTGGGGCCTACGGAGAGACCCAGTACTTC. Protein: CSARDRGGAYGETQYF.

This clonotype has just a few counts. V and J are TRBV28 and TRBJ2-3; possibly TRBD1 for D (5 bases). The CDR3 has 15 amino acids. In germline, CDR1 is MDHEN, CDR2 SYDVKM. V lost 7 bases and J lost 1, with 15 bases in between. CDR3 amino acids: CASNPGQWGTDTQYF. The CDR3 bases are TGTGCCAGCAATCCAGGACAATGGGGCACAGATACGCAGTATTTT.

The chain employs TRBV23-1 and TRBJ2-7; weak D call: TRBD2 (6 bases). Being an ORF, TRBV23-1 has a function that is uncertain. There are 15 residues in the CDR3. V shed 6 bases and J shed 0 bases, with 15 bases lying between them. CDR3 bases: TGCGCCAGCAGCCCATGGAGGGTTTCCTCCTACGAGCAGTACTTC. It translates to CASSPWRVSSYEQYF.

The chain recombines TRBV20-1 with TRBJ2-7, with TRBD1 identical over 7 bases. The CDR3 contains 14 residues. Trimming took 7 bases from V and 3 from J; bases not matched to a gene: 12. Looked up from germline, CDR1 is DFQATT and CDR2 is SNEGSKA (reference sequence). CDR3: CSVGRTGQIYEQYF. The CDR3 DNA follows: TGCAGTGTGGGTCGCACGGGACAGATCTACGAGCAGTACTTC.

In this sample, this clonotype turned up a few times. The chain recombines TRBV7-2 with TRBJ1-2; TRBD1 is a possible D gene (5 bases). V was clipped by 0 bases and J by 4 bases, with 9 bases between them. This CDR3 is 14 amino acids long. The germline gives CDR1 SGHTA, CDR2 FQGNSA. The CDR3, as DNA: TGTGCCAGCAGCTTAGCGGGGGATCTCTATGGCTACACCTTC. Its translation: CASSLAGDLYGYTF.

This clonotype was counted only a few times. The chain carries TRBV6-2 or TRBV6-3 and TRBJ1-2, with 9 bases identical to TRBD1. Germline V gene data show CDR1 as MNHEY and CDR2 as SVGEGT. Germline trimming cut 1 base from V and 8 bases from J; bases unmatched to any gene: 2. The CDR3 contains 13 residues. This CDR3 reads CASSYWTGDGYTF. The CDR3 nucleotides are TGTGCCAGCAGTTACTGGACAGGGGACGGCTACACCTTC.

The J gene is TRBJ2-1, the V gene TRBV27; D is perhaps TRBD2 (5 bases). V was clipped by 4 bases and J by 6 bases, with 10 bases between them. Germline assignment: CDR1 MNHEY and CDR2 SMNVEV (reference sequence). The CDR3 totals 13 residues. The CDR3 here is CASSSGVANEQFF. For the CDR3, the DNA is TGTGCCAGCAGTTCCGGGGTCGCCAATGAGCAGTTCTTC.